Shown below are 10 T cell receptor beta chains from a single sample sequenced in a study of glioma-infiltrating T cells after dendritic cell vaccination (dated by TCRdb to 2016 to 2017). Libraries were prepared through the immunoSEQ multiplex PCR assay. The table was pulled from immuneACCESS by TCRdb, which kept in-frame rearrangements only. Such tables lose some clones; where checked, under half of the loss comes from unresolved V genes, and the rest has no known cause. This sample gives around 60,000 clones in total; approximately 89% of them show up just once. The ten top clones hold roughly 12% of the sample. What the time point label conveys for this sample: after dendritic cell vaccination, including at tumor progression/relapse. The sequencing here drew on blood, taken after dendritic cell vaccination. All receptors come from a human donor with glioblastoma.

The J gene is TRBJ1-5, the V gene TRBV7-9, with a tentative D call TRBD1 (6 bases). This CDR3 is built from 15 residues. Germline values: CDR1 SEHNR, CDR2 FQNEAQ (reference sequence). Trimming removed 4 bases from V and 9 bases from J, with 19 bases in between. The CDR3, as DNA: TGTGCCAGCAGCTCGGGGGGACGGGGGCCCGGGCCCCAGCATTTT. This encodes CASSSGGRGPGPQHF.

This chain joins TRBV11-3 and TRBJ2-5, with a weak D call TRBD2 (5 bases). The germline V and J ends were trimmed by 1 base and 4 bases, with 16 bases remaining between them. The CDR3 is 16 residues long. Germline-derived CDR1 and CDR2 are SGHNT and YENEEA. The CDR3 loop reads CASSLASWTAVETQYF. The DNA of the CDR3 is TGTGCCAGCAGCTTAGCTTCTTGGACTGCGGTAGAGACCCAGTACTTC.

The CDR3 loop reads CASRSTGYGEAFF. CDR3 sequence (DNA): TGTGCCAGCAGGTCCACAGGGTATGGTGAAGCTTTCTTT. J is TRBJ1-1 and V is TRBV27; TRBD1 is a possible D gene (6 bases). The V end was cut by 6 bases, the J end by 7 bases, with 15 bases between. CDR1 and CDR2 (germline): MNHEY, SMNVEV (reference sequence). The CDR3 loop spans 13 amino acids.

The chain recombines TRBV10-1 with TRBJ2-1; TRBD2 agrees at 8 bases. Per the germline V gene, CDR1 is WNHNN and CDR2 is SYGVQD (reference sequence). V shed 8 bases and J 4 bases; nucleotides not matched to a gene: 10. This CDR3 contains 15 residues. The CDR3 loop is CASSPQRGSYNEQFF. DNA of the CDR3: TGCGCCAGCTCCCCCCAGCGGGGGAGTTACAATGAGCAGTTCTTC.

The J gene is TRBJ2-5, the V gene TRBV6-5; 7 bases align to TRBD1. The CDR3 is made up of 14 amino acids. After removal of 6 bases from V and 2 bases from J, the junction contained 6 bases not matched to a gene. Germline V lookup: CDR1 MNHEY, CDR2 SVGAGI. The CDR3 DNA reads as TGTGCCAGCAGCGCCGGGACAGCACAAGAGACCCAGTACTTC. Its protein product is CASSAGTAQETQYF.

V is TRBV19 and J is TRBJ1-1; possible D gene TRBD1, 6 bases. This CDR3 region has 15 residues. Germline CDR1 reads LNHDA; CDR2 reads SQIVND (reference sequence). Trimming took off 3 bases at V and 2 bases at J, with 13 bases between the two ends. The CDR3 nucleotides read TGTGCCAGTAGTATCGGGGCGGACAGAAACACTGAAGCTTTCTTT. Amino acids: CASSIGADRNTEAFF.

V gene TRBV10-3 combines with J gene TRBJ1-1; TRBD1 is a possible D gene (5 bases). Germline V gene lookup returns CDR1 ENHRY and CDR2 SYGVKD. V lost 2 bases and J 6 bases, leaving 16 bases between the germline ends. The CDR3 length is 15 residues. The CDR3 spells CAISERKGGEAEAFF. CDR3 bases: TGTGCCATCAGTGAGAGGAAAGGAGGGGAGGCTGAAGCTTTCTTT.

The rearrangement joins TRBV10-3 to TRBJ1-1, with D tentatively TRBD1 (5 bases). Per the germline V gene, CDR1 is ENHRY and CDR2 is SYGVKD. The CDR3 consists of 14 residues. V was clipped by 4 bases and J by 5 bases, with 14 bases between them. The CDR3 here is CAISAVQGNTEAFF. CDR3 DNA sequence: TGTGCCATCAGTGCGGTCCAGGGCAATACTGAAGCTTTCTTT.

This chain uses TRBV6-6 with TRBJ2-1; 8 positions agree with TRBD2. With 6 bases clipped from V and 7 bases from J, the junction kept 8 bases outside the gene matches. CDR1 is MNHNY and CDR2 is SVGAGI in the germline V gene (reference sequence). The CDR3 extends over 14 amino acids. DNA of the CDR3: TGTGCCAGCAGCTCTAGCGGGCGATCAAATGAGCAGTTCTTC. Its translation: CASSSSGRSNEQFF.

The genes are TRBV11-3 and TRBJ2-6, with a weak D call TRBD1 (5 bases). CDR1 and CDR2 from the germline V gene are SGHNT and YENEEA. The germline V and J ends were trimmed by 4 bases and 2 bases, with 24 bases remaining between them. The CDR3 is made up of 20 amino acids. The CDR3 DNA follows: TGTGCCAGCAGCTCGAGGACAAGGCCCAGGGCTCTTCCTGGGGCCAACGTCCTGACTTTC. This sequence encodes CASSSRTRPRALPGANVLTF.